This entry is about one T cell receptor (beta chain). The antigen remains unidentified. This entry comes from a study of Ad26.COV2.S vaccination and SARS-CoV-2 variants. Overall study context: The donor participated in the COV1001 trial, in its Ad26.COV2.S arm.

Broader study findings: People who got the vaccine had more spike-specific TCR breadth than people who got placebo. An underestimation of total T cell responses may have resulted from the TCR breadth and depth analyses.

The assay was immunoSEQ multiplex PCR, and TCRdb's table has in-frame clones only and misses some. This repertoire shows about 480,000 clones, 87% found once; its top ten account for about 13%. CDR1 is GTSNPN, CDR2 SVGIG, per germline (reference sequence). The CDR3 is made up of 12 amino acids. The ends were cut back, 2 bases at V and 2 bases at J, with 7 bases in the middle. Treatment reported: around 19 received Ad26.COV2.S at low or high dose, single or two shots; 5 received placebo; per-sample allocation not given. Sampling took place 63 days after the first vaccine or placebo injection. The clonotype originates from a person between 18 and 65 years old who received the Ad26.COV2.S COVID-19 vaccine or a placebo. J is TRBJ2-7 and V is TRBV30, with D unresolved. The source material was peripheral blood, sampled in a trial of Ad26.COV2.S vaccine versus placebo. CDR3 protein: CAWSKTTYEQYF. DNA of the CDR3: TGTGCCTGGAGTAAGACCACCTACGAGCAGTACTTC. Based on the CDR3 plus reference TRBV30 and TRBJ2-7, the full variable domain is SQTIHQWPATLVQPVGSPLSLECTVEGTSNPNLYWYRQAAGRGLQLLFYSVGIGQISSEVPQNLSASRPQDRQFILSSKKLLLSDSGFYLCAWSKTTYEQYFGPGTRLTVT.